Presented here are 31 T cell receptor beta chains from one specimen sequenced in a study of cytotoxic CD8 clonotypes in ibrutinib-treated CLL. Using immunoSEQ multiplex PCR, the repertoire was profiled, and TCRdb retains in-frame clones only, with some absent. The table shows some 130,000 clones, with 75% to 80% occurring only once. Sequences were derived from PBMCs, sampled after 24 months of ibrutinib treatment. All receptors derive from a human donor with chronic lymphocytic leukemia.

The table lists this clone with a count of one. This chain joins TRBV7-3 and TRBJ2-7; a weak D match, TRBD2 (5 bases). V was clipped by 5 bases and J by 6 bases, with 17 bases between them. The CDR3 extends over 14 amino acids. The germline CDR1 and CDR2 sequences are SGHTA and FQGTGA. In DNA form, the CDR3 reads TGTGCCAGCAGCCCAACCATTGGAGGAGTCGAGCAGTACTTC. Protein product: CASSPTIGGVEQYF.

The gene calls are TRBV10-3 and TRBJ2-3; D might be TRBD1 or TRBD2, each matching 6 bases. The germline V gene encodes CDR1 ENHRY and CDR2 SYGVKD. This CDR3 is built from 17 residues. Trimming removed 2 bases from V and 0 bases from J, with 15 bases in between. CDR3 region: CAISERGGGKSTDTQYF. DNA of the CDR3: TGTGCCATCAGTGAGCGAGGAGGGGGAAAAAGCACAGATACGCAGTATTTT.

The chain combines TRBV7-6 with TRBJ2-5, with 10 bases aligning to TRBD1. The junction had 8 bases not matched to a gene; V was cut back by 5 bases and J by 5 bases. From germline, CDR1 is SGHVS and CDR2 FNYEAQ. This CDR3 spans 15 amino acids. CDR3 loop: CASSPRTGGLETQYF. DNA of the CDR3: TGTGCCAGCAGCCCCCGGACAGGGGGTTTGGAGACCCAGTACTTC.

In its sample, this clone was seen a few times. The gene calls are TRBV6-5 and TRBJ2-3, with unresolved D. Germline CDR1 reads MNHEY; CDR2 reads SVGAGI. The CDR3 runs to 13 residues. Between the trimmed V and J ends, which lost 6 bases and 0 bases, there was a span of 7 bases. The CDR3 region is CASRYPSTDTQYF. The DNA of the CDR3 is TGTGCCAGCAGGTACCCTAGCACAGATACGCAGTATTTT.

The chain couples TRBV7-3 to TRBJ1-3, with D tentatively TRBD1 (6 bases). V shed 1 base and J shed 4 bases, with 11 bases lying between them. This CDR3 has 15 amino acids. Germline CDR1 reads SGHTA; CDR2 reads FQGTGA. The CDR3 nucleotides are TGTGCCAGCAGCTTAAAGGGGGGCGCCGGAAACACCATATATTTT. It specifies CASSLKGGAGNTIYF.

V and J are TRBV2 and TRBJ2-5; possibly TRBD1 or TRBD2 for D (6 bases each). The CDR3 contains 14 residues. Trimming stripped 7 bases from V and 5 bases from J, with 17 bases between. Germline CDR1 and CDR2: SNHLY and FYNNEI. CDR3 sequence (DNA): TGTGCCAGCAACTTCGGGGGCCCCCGGGAGACCCAGTACTTC. It specifies CASNFGGPRETQYF.

This clone was recorded only once. This chain joins TRBV19 and TRBJ2-7, with D perhaps matching TRBD1 (6 bases). Germline assignment: CDR1 LNHDA and CDR2 SQIVND (reference sequence). V lost 3 bases to trimming and J lost 2 bases, with 11 bases between them. The CDR3 runs 14 residues. For the CDR3, the DNA is TGTGCCAGTAGTATCGGGTCAGGGGCCTACGAGCAGTACTTC. Its translation is CASSIGSGAYEQYF.

This clone was observed a handful of times. The chain links TRBV27 to TRBJ1-2; the D is unclear. This CDR3 comprises 14 residues. CDR1 is MNHEY and CDR2 is SMNVEV in the germline V gene (reference sequence). The V end was cut by 5 bases, the J end by 3 bases, with 13 bases between. CDR3 loop: CASSPRGSHYGYTF. CDR3 nucleotides: TGTGCCAGCAGTCCCCGCGGTAGCCACTATGGCTACACCTTC.

The V and J genes are TRBV5-1 and TRBJ2-5, with TRBD1 identical over 7 bases. CDR1 and CDR2 from the germline V gene are SGHRS and YFSETQ. The junction had 10 bases not matched to a gene; V was cut back by 4 bases and J by 4 bases. The CDR3 extends over 15 amino acids. The CDR3 coding sequence is TGCGCCAGCAGCACCCGGACAGGAAGTTTAGAGACCCAGTACTTC. Translated: CASSTRTGSLETQYF.

CDR3 nucleotide sequence: TGTGCCACCAGGGGGGTGCTAGGTACGCAGTATTTT. Translated: CATRGVLGTQYF. V is TRBV6-5 and J is TRBJ2-3; a possible D gene is TRBD1 (7 bases). V gave up 10 bases and J gave up 8 bases, with 16 bases separating them. Germline loops: CDR1 MNHEY, CDR2 SVGAGI. The CDR3 has 12 amino acids.

This clone occurred many times. This rearrangement joins TRBV7-9 to TRBJ1-3; D is perhaps TRBD1 (6 bases). The CDR3 extends over 15 amino acids. Germline CDR1 is SEHNR and CDR2 is FQNEAQ (reference sequence). Trimming took off 6 bases at V and 0 bases at J, with 12 bases between the two ends. The CDR3 coding sequence is TGTGCCAGCAGGGCCCCAGGGGTCTCTGGAAACACCATATATTTT. It specifies CASRAPGVSGNTIYF. The full variable domain, in which reference TRBV7-9 and TRBJ1-3 provide the parts outside the CDR3, is DTGVSQNPRHKITKRGQNVTFRCDPISEHNRLYWYRQTLGQGPEFLTYFQNEAQLEKSRLLSDRFSAERPKGSFSTLEIQRTEQGDSAMYLCASRAPGVSGNTIYFGEGSWLTVV.

This clone was counted once. The chain recombines TRBV6-6 with TRBJ2-7; 9 bases are shared with TRBD2. Trimming cost V 6 bases and J 6 bases; bases outside gene matches: 12. The CDR3 covers 15 residues. CDR1 and CDR2 (germline): MNHNY, SVGAGI (reference sequence). For the CDR3, the DNA is TGTGCCAGCAGCCCCCCTGGCGGGGGGGCTTCCGAGCAGTACTTC. Protein: CASSPPGGGASEQYF.

The J gene is TRBJ2-1, the V gene TRBV11-1, with D perhaps TRBD2 (6 bases). Germline CDR1 reads SGHAT; CDR2 reads FQDESV (reference sequence). V shed 3 bases and J shed 2 bases, with 8 bases lying between them. This CDR3 spans 14 amino acids. The CDR3 sequence is CASSLERAYNEQFF. In DNA, the CDR3 is TGTGCCAGCAGCTTGGAGCGGGCCTACAATGAGCAGTTCTTC.

The V call is TRBV5-1, the J call TRBJ2-3; D ambiguous. Trimming shortened V by 0 bases and J by 1 base, and 15 bases separated the two germline ends. The CDR3 sequence is 17 residues long. The V gene's germline CDR1 is SGHRS and CDR2 YFSETQ. The CDR3 here is CASSLGHTRARTDTQYF. CDR3 nucleotide sequence: TGCGCCAGCAGCTTGGGGCATACAAGGGCCCGCACAGATACGCAGTATTTT.

The rearrangement uses TRBV4-3 and TRBJ2-6, with D possibly being TRBD1 (5 bases). Trimming took off 0 bases at V and 1 base at J, with 16 bases between the two ends. The CDR3 spans 19 residues. In germline, CDR1 is LGHNA, CDR2 YSLEER. This CDR3 is CASSQDLFRARSGANVLTF. The DNA for the CDR3 is TGCGCCAGCAGCCAAGATTTGTTCAGGGCCCGATCTGGGGCCAACGTCCTGACTTTC.

The chain joins TRBV11-2 to TRBJ2-7; D not resolved. This CDR3 comprises 12 residues. Germline assignment: CDR1 SGHAT and CDR2 FQNNGV. Trimming removed 2 bases at V and 6 bases at J, with 8 bases between. CDR3 coding DNA: TGTGCCAGCAGCTTATGGGCCCCCGAGCAGTACTTC. Translation gives CASSLWAPEQYF.

V is TRBV5-1 and J is TRBJ1-4; perhaps TRBD1 as D (5 bases). The CDR3 is 15 amino acids. Germline CDR1 and CDR2: SGHRS and YFSETQ. V lost 0 bases, J lost 8 bases, and 14 bases lay in between. The CDR3 spells CASSLVWGSGEKLFF. The CDR3 DNA reads TGCGCCAGCAGCTTGGTGTGGGGCAGTGGGGAAAAACTGTTTTTT.

This clone has only a few counts. J is TRBJ1-3 and V is TRBV9, with D perhaps TRBD1 (5 bases). V lost 5 bases and J lost 4, with 19 bases in between. The length of the CDR3 is 16 residues. Germline values: CDR1 SGDLS, CDR2 YYNGEE. CDR3 in DNA: TGTGCCAGCAGTGGTCGTCTCCAGGGACGCGGAAACACCATATATTTT. This codes for CASSGRLQGRGNTIYF.

The chain is built from TRBV14 and TRBJ1-4; 8 nucleotides align to TRBD1. After removal of 6 bases from V and 8 bases from J, the junction contained 5 bases not matched to a gene. Germline assignment: CDR1 SGHDN and CDR2 FVKESK. This CDR3 has 13 residues. Here the CDR3 DNA reads TGTGCCAGCAGGCCACAGGGGGGGGAAAAACTGTTTTTT. Its translation: CASRPQGGEKLFF.

The chain has TRBV13 and TRBJ2-3, with 8 bases identical to TRBD2. Germline loops: CDR1 PRHDT, CDR2 FYEKMQ (reference sequence). The J segment lost 3 bases and the V segment lost 5 bases, leaving 4 bases of the junction unmatched. CDR3 length: 14 residues. In DNA, the CDR3 is TGTGCCAGCAGCGCGCCGGGGGGGACAGATACGCAGTATTTT. This gives the protein CASSAPGGTDTQYF.

The chain uses TRBV27 and TRBJ2-3, with 12 positions matching TRBD1. Germline lookup yields CDR1 MNHEY and CDR2 SMNVEV (reference sequence). Losses at the gene ends were 6 bases for V and 4 bases for J; bases not matched to a gene: 5. There are 15 residues in the CDR3. CDR3 sequence: CASSWDRGPADTQYF. The CDR3 region has the DNA TGTGCCAGCAGCTGGGACAGGGGGCCGGCAGATACGCAGTATTTT.

The rearrangement links TRBV2 to TRBJ2-1; TRBD2 aligns across 8 bases. V lost 5 bases, J lost 7 bases, and 16 bases stayed unmatched. The germline CDR1 and CDR2 sequences are SNHLY and FYNNEI. The CDR3 loop spans 17 amino acids. The CDR3 loop is CASSPPLVAGGANEQFF. The CDR3 DNA is TGTGCCAGCAGTCCTCCCCTAGTGGCGGGGGGAGCTAATGAGCAGTTCTTC.

By sample fraction, this clone is medium-sized. The rearrangement uses TRBV7-2 and TRBJ2-3, with D maybe TRBD2 (6 bases). The germline V and J ends were trimmed by 4 bases and 7 bases, with 12 bases remaining between them. This CDR3 has 13 amino acids. Germline V CDR1 and CDR2: SGHTA, FQGNSA. CDR3 sequence: CASSSGDLNTQYF. The CDR3 DNA is TGTGCCAGCAGCTCGGGGGACCTCAATACGCAGTATTTT.

This chain uses TRBV2 with TRBJ2-3; D perhaps matches TRBD2 (6 bases). The ends were cut back, 6 bases at V and 2 bases at J, with 18 bases in the middle. The CDR3 is made up of 16 amino acids. In germline, CDR1 is SNHLY, CDR2 FYNNEI. DNA of the CDR3: TGTGCCAGCAGCCCCTTGGGGCGGGGCCCCACAGATACGCAGTATTTT. This codes for CASSPLGRGPTDTQYF.

The chain joins TRBV7-2 to TRBJ1-2; D gene uncertain. Germline loops: CDR1 SGHTA, CDR2 FQGNSA. CDR3 length equals 17 residues. V dropped 3 bases and J dropped 6 bases, with 23 bases sitting between them. The CDR3 here is CASSFAPLVGVGHGYTF. CDR3 sequence (DNA): TGTGCCAGCAGCTTCGCCCCCCTAGTCGGGGTCGGGCATGGCTACACCTTC.

In nucleotides, the CDR3 is TGTGCCACCGGACGATTTGGGGCGCAGCCCCAGCATTTT. Residues: CATGRFGAQPQHF. V gene TRBV15 combines with J gene TRBJ1-5, with D maybe TRBD1 (5 bases). Germline assignment: CDR1 LNHNV and CDR2 YYDKDF (reference sequence). Between the trimmed V and J ends, which lost 8 bases and 7 bases, there was a span of 15 bases. The CDR3 length is 13 residues.

V is TRBV27 and J is TRBJ1-4; perhaps TRBD1 as D (6 bases). Trimming cost V 0 bases and J 7 bases, with 12 bases left between them. This CDR3 has 15 amino acids. Germline V gene sequence: CDR1 MNHEY, CDR2 SMNVEV (reference sequence). The CDR3 loop is CASSLSGGGGEKLFF. The CDR3 DNA is TGTGCCAGCAGTTTATCGGGGGGCGGGGGTGAAAAACTGTTTTTT.

The CDR3 loop is CAWSGGGGYTF. The CDR3 bases are TGTGCCTGGAGTGGGGGTGGTGGCTACACCTTC. The chain employs TRBV30 and TRBJ1-2; no reliable D call. Deletions cut 1 base from V and 7 bases from J, with 7 bases between. The CDR3 runs 11 residues. CDR1 and CDR2 (germline): GTSNPN, SVGIG (reference sequence). The full variable domain, completed using reference TRBV30 and TRBJ1-2, is SQTIHQWPATLVQPVGSPLSLECTVEGTSNPNLYWYRQAAGRGLQLLFYSVGIGQISSEVPQNLSASRPQDRQFILSSKKLLLSDSGFYLCAWSGGGGYTFGSGTRLTVV.

The DNA for the CDR3 is TGTGCCAGCAGCTTAGATGGGGTGGCTAATGAAAAACTGTTTTTT. Protein: CASSLDGVANEKLFF. The genes are TRBV11-2 and TRBJ1-4; D gene uncertain. The length of the CDR3 is 15 residues. The V end lost 0 bases, the J end lost 3 bases, and 8 bases lay between the germline ends. Germline values: CDR1 SGHAT, CDR2 FQNNGV.

The chain couples TRBV5-6 to TRBJ2-7, with 7 bases identical to TRBD2. The germline V gene has CDR1 SGHDT and CDR2 YYEEEE. V shed 4 bases and J 2 bases; nucleotides not matched to a gene: 12. This CDR3 spans 16 amino acids. CDR3 protein: CASSPWGGLGAYEQYF. The CDR3 bases are TGTGCCAGCAGCCCCTGGGGAGGGTTGGGGGCCTACGAGCAGTACTTC. The full variable domain, completed using reference TRBV5-6 and TRBJ2-7, is DAGVTQSPTHLIKTRGQQVTLRCSPKSGHDTVSWYQQALGQGPQFIFQYYEEEERQRGNFPDRFSGHQFPNYSSELNVNALLLGDSALYLCASSPWGGLGAYEQYFGPGTRLTVT.

This clone was observed once. The gene calls are TRBV27 and TRBJ2-3, with a weak D call TRBD1 (8 bases). The V end was cut by 1 base, the J end by 0 bases, with 23 bases between. The CDR3 consists of 20 residues. Germline V gene sequence: CDR1 MNHEY, CDR2 SMNVEV (reference sequence). The CDR3 region has the DNA TGTGCCAGCAGTTTATACGCAGGGGGCGGGGGCCGGCCTAGCACAGATACGCAGTATTTT. Amino acids: CASSLYAGGGGRPSTDTQYF.